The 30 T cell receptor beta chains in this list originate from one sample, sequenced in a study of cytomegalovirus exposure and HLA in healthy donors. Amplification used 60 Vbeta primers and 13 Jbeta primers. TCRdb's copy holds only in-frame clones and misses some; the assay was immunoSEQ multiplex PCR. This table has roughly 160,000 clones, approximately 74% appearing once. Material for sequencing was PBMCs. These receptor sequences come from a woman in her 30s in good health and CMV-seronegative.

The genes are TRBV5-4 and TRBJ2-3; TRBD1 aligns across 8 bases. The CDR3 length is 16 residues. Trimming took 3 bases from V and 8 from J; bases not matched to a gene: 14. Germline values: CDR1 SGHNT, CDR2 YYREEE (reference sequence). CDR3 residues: CASSSTTGEFGGTQYF. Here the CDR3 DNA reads TGTGCCAGCAGCTCTACGACAGGGGAATTTGGCGGTACGCAGTATTTT.

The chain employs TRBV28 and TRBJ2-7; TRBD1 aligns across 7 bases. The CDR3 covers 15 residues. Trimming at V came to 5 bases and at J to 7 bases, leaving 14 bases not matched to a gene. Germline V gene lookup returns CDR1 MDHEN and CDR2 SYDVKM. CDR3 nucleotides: TGTGCCAGCAGTCTAAGACAGGGTATTGTAGGGGAGCAGTACTTC. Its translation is CASSLRQGIVGEQYF.

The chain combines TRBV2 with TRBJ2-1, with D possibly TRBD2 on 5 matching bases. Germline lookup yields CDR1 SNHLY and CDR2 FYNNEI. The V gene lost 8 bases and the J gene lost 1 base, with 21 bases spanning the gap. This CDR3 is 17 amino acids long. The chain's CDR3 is CASVGLAGSPSYNEQFF. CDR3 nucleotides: TGTGCCAGCGTGGGCCTCGCGGGCAGCCCTTCCTACAATGAGCAGTTCTTC.

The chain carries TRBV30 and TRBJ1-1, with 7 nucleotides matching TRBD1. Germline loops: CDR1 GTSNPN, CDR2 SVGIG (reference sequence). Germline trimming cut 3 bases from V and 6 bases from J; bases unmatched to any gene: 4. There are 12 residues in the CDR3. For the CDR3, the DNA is TGTGCCTGGAGCCTAACAGGGGCTGAAGCTTTCTTT. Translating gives CAWSLTGAEAFF.

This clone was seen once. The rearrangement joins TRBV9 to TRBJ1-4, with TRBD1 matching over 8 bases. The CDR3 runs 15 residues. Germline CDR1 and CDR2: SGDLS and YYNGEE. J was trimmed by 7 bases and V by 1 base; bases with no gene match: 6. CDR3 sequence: CASSVSSDRAEKLFF. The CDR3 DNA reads TGTGCCAGCAGCGTATCCTCGGACAGGGCTGAAAAACTGTTTTTT.

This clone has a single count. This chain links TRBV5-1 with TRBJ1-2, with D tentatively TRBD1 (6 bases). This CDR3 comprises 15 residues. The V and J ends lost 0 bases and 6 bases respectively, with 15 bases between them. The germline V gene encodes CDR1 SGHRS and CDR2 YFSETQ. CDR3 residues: CASSLGEYWTDGYTF. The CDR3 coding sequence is TGCGCCAGCAGCTTGGGGGAGTACTGGACAGATGGCTACACCTTC. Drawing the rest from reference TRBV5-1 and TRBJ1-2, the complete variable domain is KAGVTQTPRYLIKTRGQQVTLSCSPISGHRSVSWYQQTPGQGLQFLFEYFSETQRNKGNFPGRFSGRQFSNSRSEMNVSTLELGDSALYLCASSLGEYWTDGYTFGSGTRLTVV.

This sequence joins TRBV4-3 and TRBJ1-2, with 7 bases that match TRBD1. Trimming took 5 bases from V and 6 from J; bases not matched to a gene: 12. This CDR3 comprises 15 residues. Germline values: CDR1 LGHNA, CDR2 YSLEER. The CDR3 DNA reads TGCGCCAGCAGCAAAAGGACAGGTACGGCAAATGGCTACACCTTC. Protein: CASSKRTGTANGYTF.

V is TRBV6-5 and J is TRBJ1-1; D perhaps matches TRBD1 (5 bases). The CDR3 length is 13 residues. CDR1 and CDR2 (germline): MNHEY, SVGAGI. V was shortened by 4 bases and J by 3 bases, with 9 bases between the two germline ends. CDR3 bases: TGTGCCAGCAGTTTTGGGGGGGACACTGAAGCTTTCTTT. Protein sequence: CASSFGGDTEAFF.

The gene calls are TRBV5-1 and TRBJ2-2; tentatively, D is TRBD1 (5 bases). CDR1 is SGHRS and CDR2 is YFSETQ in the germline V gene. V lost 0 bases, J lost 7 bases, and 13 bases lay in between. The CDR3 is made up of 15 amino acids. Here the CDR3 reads CASSLEAGKVGELFF. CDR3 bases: TGCGCCAGCAGCTTGGAGGCAGGGAAGGTCGGGGAGCTGTTTTTT.

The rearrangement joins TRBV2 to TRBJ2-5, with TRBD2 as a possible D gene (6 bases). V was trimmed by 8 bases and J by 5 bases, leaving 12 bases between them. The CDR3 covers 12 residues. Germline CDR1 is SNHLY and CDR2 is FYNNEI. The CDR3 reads CASCGDQETQYF. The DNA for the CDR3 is TGTGCCAGCTGCGGGGATCAGGAGACCCAGTACTTC.

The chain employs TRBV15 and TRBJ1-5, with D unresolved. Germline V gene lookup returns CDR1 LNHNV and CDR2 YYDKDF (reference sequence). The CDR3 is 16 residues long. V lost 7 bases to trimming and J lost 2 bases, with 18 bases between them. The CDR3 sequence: CATTRRVDNRNQPQHF. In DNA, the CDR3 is TGTGCCACCACCAGGAGAGTAGACAACCGCAATCAGCCCCAGCATTTT.

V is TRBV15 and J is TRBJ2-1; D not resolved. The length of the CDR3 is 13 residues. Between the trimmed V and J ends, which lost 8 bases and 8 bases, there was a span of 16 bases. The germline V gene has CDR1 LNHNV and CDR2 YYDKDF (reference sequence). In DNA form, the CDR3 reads TGTGCCACCTCGACCTATTCGAGCGATGAGCAGTTCTTC. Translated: CATSTYSSDEQFF.

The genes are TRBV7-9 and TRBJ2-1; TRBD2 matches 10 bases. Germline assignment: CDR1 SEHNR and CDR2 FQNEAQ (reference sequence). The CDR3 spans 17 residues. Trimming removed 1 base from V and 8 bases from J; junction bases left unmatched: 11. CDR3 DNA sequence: TGTGCCAGCAGCTTAGTGTCTAGCGGGAGTGAGGGCTATGAGCAGTTCTTC. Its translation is CASSLVSSGSEGYEQFF.

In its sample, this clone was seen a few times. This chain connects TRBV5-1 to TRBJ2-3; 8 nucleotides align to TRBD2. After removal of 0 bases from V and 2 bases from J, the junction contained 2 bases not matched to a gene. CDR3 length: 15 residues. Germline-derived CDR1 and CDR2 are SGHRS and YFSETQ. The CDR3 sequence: CASSLEAGDTDTQYF. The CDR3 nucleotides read TGCGCCAGCAGCTTGGAAGCGGGAGACACAGATACGCAGTATTTT.

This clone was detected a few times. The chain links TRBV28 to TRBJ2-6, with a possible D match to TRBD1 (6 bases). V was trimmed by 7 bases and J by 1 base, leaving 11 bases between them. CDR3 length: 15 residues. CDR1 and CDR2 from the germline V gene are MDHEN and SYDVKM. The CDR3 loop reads CASTTQGSGANVLTF. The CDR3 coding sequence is TGTGCCAGCACAACACAGGGATCTGGGGCCAACGTCCTGACTTTC.

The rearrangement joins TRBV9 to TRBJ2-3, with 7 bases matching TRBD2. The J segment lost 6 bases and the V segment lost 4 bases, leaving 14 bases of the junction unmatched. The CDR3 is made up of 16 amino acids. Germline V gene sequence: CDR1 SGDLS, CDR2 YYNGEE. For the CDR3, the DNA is TGTGCCAGCAGCTTAAACCGGGACTACGCGCGGGATACGCAGTATTTT. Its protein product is CASSLNRDYARDTQYF.

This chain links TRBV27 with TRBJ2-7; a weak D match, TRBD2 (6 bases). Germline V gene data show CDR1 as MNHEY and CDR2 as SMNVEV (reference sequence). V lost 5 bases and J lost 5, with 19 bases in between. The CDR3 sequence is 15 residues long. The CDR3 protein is CASSPTGGLPHEQYF. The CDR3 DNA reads TGTGCCAGCAGTCCTACGGGCGGACTACCCCACGAGCAGTACTTC.

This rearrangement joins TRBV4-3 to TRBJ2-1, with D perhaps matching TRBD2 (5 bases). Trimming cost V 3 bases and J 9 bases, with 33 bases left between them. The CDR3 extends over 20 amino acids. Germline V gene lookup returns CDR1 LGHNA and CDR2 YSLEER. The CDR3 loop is CASSQVLLGYSVGERFEQFF. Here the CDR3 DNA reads TGCGCCAGCAGCCAGGTCCTGCTAGGCTATTCGGTGGGAGAGCGGTTTGAGCAGTTCTTC.

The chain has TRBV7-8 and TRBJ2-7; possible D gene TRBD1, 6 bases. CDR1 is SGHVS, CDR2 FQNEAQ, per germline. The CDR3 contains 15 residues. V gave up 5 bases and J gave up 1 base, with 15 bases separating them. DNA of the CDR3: TGTGCCAGCAGCCCATTTAGGGACAAATCCTACGAGCAGTACTTC. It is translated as CASSPFRDKSYEQYF. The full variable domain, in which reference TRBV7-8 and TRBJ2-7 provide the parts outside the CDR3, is GAGVSQSPRYKVAKRGQDVALRCDPISGHVSLFWYQQALGQGPEFLTYFQNEAQLDKSGLPSDRFFAERPEGSVSTLKIQRTQQEDSAVYLCASSPFRDKSYEQYFGPGTRLTVT.

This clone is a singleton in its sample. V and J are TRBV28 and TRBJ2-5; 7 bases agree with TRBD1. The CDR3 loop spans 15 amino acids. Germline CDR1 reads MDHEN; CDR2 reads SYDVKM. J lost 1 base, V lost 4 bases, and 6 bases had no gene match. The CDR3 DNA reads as TGTGCCAGCAGTTCATCCGGGACAGCCCAAGAGACCCAGTACTTC. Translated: CASSSSGTAQETQYF.

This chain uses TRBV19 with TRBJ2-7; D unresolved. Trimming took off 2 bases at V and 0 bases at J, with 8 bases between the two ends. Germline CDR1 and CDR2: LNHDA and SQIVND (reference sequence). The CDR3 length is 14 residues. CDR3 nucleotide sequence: TGTGCCAGTAGTATACACGGAGCCTCCTACGAGCAGTACTTC. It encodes CASSIHGASYEQYF. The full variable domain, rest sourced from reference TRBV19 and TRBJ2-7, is DGGITQSPKYLFRKEGQNVTLSCEQNLNHDAMYWYRQDPGQGLRLIYYSQIVNDFQKGDIAEGYSVSREKKESFPLTVTSAQKNPTAFYLCASSIHGASYEQYFGPGTRLTVT.

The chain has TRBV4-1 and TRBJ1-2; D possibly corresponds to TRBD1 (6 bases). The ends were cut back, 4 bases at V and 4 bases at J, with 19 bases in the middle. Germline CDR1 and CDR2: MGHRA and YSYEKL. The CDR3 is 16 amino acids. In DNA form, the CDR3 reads TGCGCCAGCAGCCCACTCCCCACAGGGTCTCCCTATGGCTACACCTTC. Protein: CASSPLPTGSPYGYTF.

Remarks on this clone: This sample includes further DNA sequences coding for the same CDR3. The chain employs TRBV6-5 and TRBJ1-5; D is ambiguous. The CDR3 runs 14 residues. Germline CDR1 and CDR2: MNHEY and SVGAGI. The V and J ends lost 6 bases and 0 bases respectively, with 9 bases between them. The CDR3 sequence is CASSPRGSNQPQHF. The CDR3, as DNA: TGTGCCAGCAGCCCACGCGGTAGCAATCAGCCCCAGCATTTT.

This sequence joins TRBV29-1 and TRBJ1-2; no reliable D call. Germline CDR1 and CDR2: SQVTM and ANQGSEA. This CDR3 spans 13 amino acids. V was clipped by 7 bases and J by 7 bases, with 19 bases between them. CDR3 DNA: TGCAGCGCTTCCCCCCGTATGGAGATTGGCTACACCTTC. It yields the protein CSASPRMEIGYTF.

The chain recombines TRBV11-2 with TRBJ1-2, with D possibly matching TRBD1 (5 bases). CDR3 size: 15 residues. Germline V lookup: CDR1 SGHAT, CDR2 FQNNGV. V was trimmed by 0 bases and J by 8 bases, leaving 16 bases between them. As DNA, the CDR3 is TGTGCCAGCAGCTTAGATCGGGCGGGGGGGGAGGGCTACACCTTC. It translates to CASSLDRAGGEGYTF.

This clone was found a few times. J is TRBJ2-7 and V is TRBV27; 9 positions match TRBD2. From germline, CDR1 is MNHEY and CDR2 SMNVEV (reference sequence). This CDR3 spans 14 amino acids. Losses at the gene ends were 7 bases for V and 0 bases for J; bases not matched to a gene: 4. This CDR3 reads CASMRGGSSYEQYF. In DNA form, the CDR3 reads TGTGCCAGCATGCGGGGGGGAAGCTCCTACGAGCAGTACTTC.

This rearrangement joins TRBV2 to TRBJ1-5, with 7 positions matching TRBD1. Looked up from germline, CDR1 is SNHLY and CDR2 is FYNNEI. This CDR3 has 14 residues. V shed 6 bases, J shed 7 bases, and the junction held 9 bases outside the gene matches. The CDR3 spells CASRNRGTEQPQHF. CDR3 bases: TGTGCCAGCAGAAACAGGGGAACAGAACAGCCCCAGCATTTT.

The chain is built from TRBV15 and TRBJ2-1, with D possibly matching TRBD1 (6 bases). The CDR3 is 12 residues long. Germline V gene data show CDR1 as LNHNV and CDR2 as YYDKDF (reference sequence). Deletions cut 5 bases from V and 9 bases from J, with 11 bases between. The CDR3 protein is CATSRTVGEQFF. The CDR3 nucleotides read TGTGCCACCAGCCGGACAGTTGGTGAGCAGTTCTTC. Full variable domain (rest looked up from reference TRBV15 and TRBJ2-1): DAMVIQNPRYQVTQFGKPVTLSCSQTLNHNVMYWYQQKSSQAPKLLFHYYDKDFNNEADTPDNFQSRRPNTSFCFLDIRSPGLGDTAMYLCATSRTVGEQFFGPGTRLTVL.

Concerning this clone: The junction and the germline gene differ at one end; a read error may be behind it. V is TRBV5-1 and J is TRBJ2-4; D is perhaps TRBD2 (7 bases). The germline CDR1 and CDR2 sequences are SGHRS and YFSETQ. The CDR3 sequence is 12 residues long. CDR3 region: CASSLGPGGRHF. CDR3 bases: TGCGCCAGCAGCTTGGGGCCGGGGGGCAGGCACTTC.

The CDR3 loop is CASSIGPHTVYPRSSGANVLTF. The CDR3 nucleotides read TGTGCCAGTAGTATTGGGCCCCACACAGTTTATCCCCGAAGCTCTGGGGCCAACGTCCTGACTTTC. The V call is TRBV19, the J call TRBJ2-6; D not certain. CDR3 length: 22 amino acids. Germline lookup yields CDR1 LNHDA and CDR2 SQIVND (reference sequence). Trimming removed 3 bases from V and 0 bases from J, with 27 bases in between. The full variable domain, its missing parts supplied by reference TRBV19 and TRBJ2-6, is DGGITQSPKYLFRKEGQNVTLSCEQNLNHDAMYWYRQDPGQGLRLIYYSQIVNDFQKGDIAEGYSVSREKKESFPLTVTSAQKNPTAFYLCASSIGPHTVYPRSSGANVLTFGAGSRLTVL.